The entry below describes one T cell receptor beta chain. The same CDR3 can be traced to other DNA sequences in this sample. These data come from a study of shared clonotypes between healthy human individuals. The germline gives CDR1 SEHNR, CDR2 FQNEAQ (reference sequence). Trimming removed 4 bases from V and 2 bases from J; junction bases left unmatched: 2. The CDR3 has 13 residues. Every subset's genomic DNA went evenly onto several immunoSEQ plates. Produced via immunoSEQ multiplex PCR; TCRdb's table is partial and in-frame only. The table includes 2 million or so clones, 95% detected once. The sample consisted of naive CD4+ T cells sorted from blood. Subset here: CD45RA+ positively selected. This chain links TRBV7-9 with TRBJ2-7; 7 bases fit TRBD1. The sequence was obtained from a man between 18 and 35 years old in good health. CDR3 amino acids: CASSSTGTYEQYF. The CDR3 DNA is TGTGCCAGCAGCTCGACAGGGACCTACGAGCAGTACTTC.